This T cell receptor beta chain came from a study of blood T cell repertoires in COVID-19. This CDR3 region has 17 residues. The germline V and J ends were trimmed by 1 base and 7 bases, with 17 bases remaining between them. Germline V gene lookup returns CDR1 MDHEN and CDR2 SYDVKM. The data were produced by immunoSEQ multiplex PCR, yet TCRdb's version contains in-frame clones alone and is incomplete. Among some 99,000 clones listed, over 70% were seen once. Sequenced material: peripheral blood. The rearrangement joins TRBV28 to TRBJ1-6, with D tentatively TRBD1 (5 bases). This clonotype was sampled from a man aged 65 to 85 with acute or convalescent COVID-19. CDR3 DNA: TGTGCCAGCAGTTTATTCTCCCAGATGGGGGGGAATTCACCCCTCCACTTT. Protein product: CASSLFSQMGGNSPLHF.